The next 2 T cell receptor beta chains were all read from a single sample in a study of blood T cell repertoires in COVID-19. Produced via immunoSEQ multiplex PCR; TCRdb's table is partial and in-frame only. The sample gives over 130,000 clones, about 80% of which show up once; roughly 4% is in the top ten. The sample comprised PBMCs or T cells enriched from blood (not recorded which). The receptors stem from a man aged 50-60 years in a cohort exposed to, infected with or recovered from COVID-19 (not recorded which).

The chain links TRBV10-3 to TRBJ2-1; a weak D match, TRBD2 (6 bases). V lost 3 bases, J lost 6 bases, and 9 bases lay in between. The CDR3 is made up of 13 amino acids. Germline assignment: CDR1 ENHRY and CDR2 SYGVKD. This CDR3 reads CAISEGTGNEQFF. The DNA of the CDR3 is TGTGCCATCAGTGAAGGGACTGGCAATGAGCAGTTCTTC.

This clone was observed a single time. The V gene is TRBV19, the J gene TRBJ1-1; D unresolved. The germline V gene encodes CDR1 LNHDA and CDR2 SQIVND (reference sequence). The V end was cut by 2 bases, the J end by 0 bases, with 16 bases between. The CDR3 spans 17 residues. CDR3 coding DNA: TGTGCCAGTAGTATAAGGCCCGGGTCTGGTATGAACACTGAAGCTTTCTTT. Translating it yields CASSIRPGSGMNTEAFF.